The 5 T cell receptor beta chains below come from one sample, sequenced in a study of shared clonotypes between healthy human individuals (dated by TCRdb to between 2020 and 2021). The library relied on the immunoSEQ multiplex PCR assay. As stored in TCRdb, this immuneACCESS dataset retains in-frame rearrangements with V and J assigned. A fraction of the clones does not appear; measured against another copy, unresolved V genes explain less than half of the discrepancy, and the remainder lacks a known reason. The sample table holds about 1 million clones, of which around 76% were seen once. The ten largest clones add up to less than 1.5% of the sample. Input material: memory CD4+ T cells sorted from blood. Sample cell subset or site, as interpreted from the label and publication: CD45RA-negative fraction. These receptors all come from a man aged 18 to 30 in good health.

With regard to this clone: This sample includes further DNA sequences coding for the same CDR3. The chain has TRBV6-1 and TRBJ2-3; no reliable D call. In germline, CDR1 is MNHNS, CDR2 SASEGT. Between the trimmed V and J ends, which lost 5 bases and 3 bases, there was a span of 6 bases. This CDR3 region has 12 residues. CDR3 bases: TGTGCCAGCAGTCTACGGACAGATACGCAGTATTTT. Its protein product is CASSLRTDTQYF.

As regards this clone: The junction does not match germline at one end; this may be a read error. The chain is built from TRBV11-2 and TRBJ1-3, with D possibly matching TRBD1 (6 bases). The CDR3 covers 15 residues. The germline V gene has CDR1 SGHAT and CDR2 FQNNGV. The chain's CDR3 is CASSVDRRAGNTIYF. The DNA of the CDR3 is TGTGCCAGCAGCGTAGACAGGAGAGCTGGAAACACCATATATTTT. Full variable domain (missing parts from reference TRBV11-2 and TRBJ1-3): EAGVAQSPRYKIIEKRQSVAFWCNPISGHATLYWYQQILGQGPKLLIQFQNNGVVDDSQLPKDRFSAERLKGVDSTLKIQPAKLEDSAVYLCASSVDRRAGNTIYFGEGSWLTVV.

This clone has only a few counts. The DNA for the CDR3 is TGTGCCAGCTCACCAGTTGGACAGGGGGCTAATCAGCCCCAGCATTTT. The encoded protein is CASSPVGQGANQPQHF. The chain employs TRBV18 and TRBJ1-5, with 11 bases that match TRBD1. Germline V gives CDR1 KGHSH, CDR2 LQKENI. Germline trimming cut 2 bases from V and 4 bases from J; bases unmatched to any gene: 4. The CDR3 is 16 amino acids.

This clone was detected only a few times. At the DNA level, this CDR3 is encoded by other sequences in the same sample as well. This sequence joins TRBV5-1 and TRBJ1-2; TRBD1 might be the D (6 bases). Trimming cost V 0 bases and J 0 bases, with 6 bases left between them. Germline CDR1 and CDR2: SGHRS and YFSETQ. The CDR3 extends over 14 amino acids. In nucleotides, the CDR3 is TGCGCCAGCAGCTTGGACAGGGCTAACTATGGCTACACCTTC. It is translated as CASSLDRANYGYTF.

The chain couples TRBV5-4 to TRBJ2-5; D unresolved. V was shortened by 0 bases and J by 1 base, with 16 bases between the two germline ends. The CDR3 has 17 residues. Germline-derived CDR1 and CDR2 are SGHNT and YYREEE (reference sequence). CDR3: CASSLGFGATLQETQYF. In nucleotides, the CDR3 is TGTGCCAGCAGCTTGGGGTTTGGCGCCACGCTCCAAGAGACCCAGTACTTC.